What follows are 2 T cell receptor beta chains derived from one specimen sequenced in a study of blood T cell repertoires in COVID-19. Only in-frame clones appear in the TCRdb table, and some are missing; sequencing was by immunoSEQ multiplex PCR. The table records around 250,000 clones, roughly 85% of them present only once. Specimen: peripheral blood. The source is a man aged 30 to 45 who had recovered from COVID-19.

This clone was found a few times. CDR3 region: CASSQGTSGGANIQYF. CDR3 DNA sequence: TGTGCCAGCAGCCAAGGGACTAGCGGGGGGGCAAACATTCAGTACTTC. The rearrangement links TRBV4-2 to TRBJ2-4; 15 bases are shared with TRBD2. The CDR3 has 16 amino acids. With 1 base clipped from V and 6 bases from J, the junction kept 1 base outside the gene matches. CDR1 is LGHNA, CDR2 YNFKEQ, per germline.

V and J are TRBV3-1 (or the pseudogene TRBV3-2) and TRBJ2-7; no definite D call. Germline V gene sequence: CDR1 LGHDT, CDR2 YNNKEL (reference sequence). The CDR3 is 15 amino acids. The V and J ends lost 1 base and 0 bases respectively, with 10 bases between them. The DNA for the CDR3 is TGTGCCAGCAGCCAAGTACCATCGAGCTCCTACGAGCAGTACTTC. Its translation: CASSQVPSSSYEQYF.